This is a list of T cell receptor beta chains from one sample in a study of blood T cell repertoires in COVID-19. This table comes from immunoSEQ multiplex PCR, and its TCRdb copy is limited to in-frame clones, with some not included. The table lists approximately 130,000 clones, around four fifths of them singletons. Sequencing input: peripheral blood. Receptors were obtained from a man older than 75 with acute or convalescent COVID-19. Each CDR3 is given with its conserved first and last residue. The size of a clone is reported for some rows only, either as once, few or many, or as a class for expanded clones.

TRBJ2-1 NA TRBV15 CATSKTLAGGLNEQFF
TRBJ2-3 NA TRBV7-3 CASSDTSTDTQYF
TRBJ2-7 NA TRBV3-1/TRBV3-2 CASSPPGRGYYEQYF
TRBJ2-3 NA TRBV7-2 CASSLAAGGPTDTQYF
TRBJ1-6 NA TRBV7-9 CASSLGDRSNSPLHF
TRBJ2-2 NA TRBV3-1/TRBV3-2 CASSLYTGMSNTGELFF
TRBJ1-4 NA TRBV6-5 CASSYSGTGGHEKLFF
TRBJ2-5 NA TRBV5-1 CASSFGPPGAQYF
TRBJ1-2 NA TRBV18 CASSRDTGPYGYTF
TRBJ2-3 NA TRBV5-1 CASGSVSPGSDTQYF
TRBJ2-3 NA TRBV18 CASSLTGLGGGTDTQYF
TRBJ1-6 NA TRBV2 CASLGQGGPLHF
TRBJ2-7 NA TRBV7-8 CASSLRAGGPYEQYF
TRBJ2-7 few TRBV7-6 CASSLGPGVVRAHEQYF
TRBJ2-2 NA TRBV29-1 CSASQKTNTGELFF